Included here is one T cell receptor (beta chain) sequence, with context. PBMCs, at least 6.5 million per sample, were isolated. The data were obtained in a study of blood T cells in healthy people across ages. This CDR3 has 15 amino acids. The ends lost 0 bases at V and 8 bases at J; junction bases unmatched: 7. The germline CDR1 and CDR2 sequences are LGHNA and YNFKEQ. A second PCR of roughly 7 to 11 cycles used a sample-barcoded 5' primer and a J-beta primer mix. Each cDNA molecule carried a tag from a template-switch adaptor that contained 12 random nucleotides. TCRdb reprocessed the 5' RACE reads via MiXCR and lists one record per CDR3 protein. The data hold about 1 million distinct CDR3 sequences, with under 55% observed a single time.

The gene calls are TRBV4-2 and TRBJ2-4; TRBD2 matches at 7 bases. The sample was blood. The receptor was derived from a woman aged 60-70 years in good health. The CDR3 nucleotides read TGTGCCAGCAGCCAAGATAGGGCGGGAGCTTACATTCAGTACTTC. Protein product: CASSQDRAGAYIQYF.